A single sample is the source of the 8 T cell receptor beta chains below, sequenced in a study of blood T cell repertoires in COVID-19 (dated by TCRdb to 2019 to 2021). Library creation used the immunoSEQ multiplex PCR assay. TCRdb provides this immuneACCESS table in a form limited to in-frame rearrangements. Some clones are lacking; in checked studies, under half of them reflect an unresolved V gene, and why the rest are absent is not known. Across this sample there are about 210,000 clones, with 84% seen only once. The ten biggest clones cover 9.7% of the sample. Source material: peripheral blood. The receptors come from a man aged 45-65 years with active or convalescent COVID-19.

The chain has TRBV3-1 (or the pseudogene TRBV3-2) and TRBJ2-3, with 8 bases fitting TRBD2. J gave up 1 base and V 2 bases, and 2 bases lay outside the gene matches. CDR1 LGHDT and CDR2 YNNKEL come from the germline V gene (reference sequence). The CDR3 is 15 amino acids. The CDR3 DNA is TGTGCCAGCAGCCAAAATAGCGGGGGCACAGATACGCAGTATTTT. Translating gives CASSQNSGGTDTQYF.

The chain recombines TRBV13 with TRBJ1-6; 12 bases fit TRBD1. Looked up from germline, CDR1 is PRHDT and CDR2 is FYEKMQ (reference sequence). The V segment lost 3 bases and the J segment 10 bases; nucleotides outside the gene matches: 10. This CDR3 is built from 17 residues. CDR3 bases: TGTGCCAGCAGCTTCACCGGGACAGGGGGCTTAAAGTCACCCCTCCACTTT. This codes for CASSFTGTGGLKSPLHF.

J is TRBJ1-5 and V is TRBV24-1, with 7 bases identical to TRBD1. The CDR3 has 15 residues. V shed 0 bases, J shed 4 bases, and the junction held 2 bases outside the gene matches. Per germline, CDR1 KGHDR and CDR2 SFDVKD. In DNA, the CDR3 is TGTGCCACCAGTGATTTGCGCAGGGGGAATCAGCCCCAGCATTTT. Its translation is CATSDLRRGNQPQHF.

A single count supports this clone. The CDR3 bases are TGTGCCACCAGCCCGACAGGGACTTACGAGCAGTACGTC. This sequence encodes CATSPTGTYEQYV. This rearrangement joins TRBV2 to TRBJ2-7; tentative D call: TRBD1 (7 bases). Germline V CDR1 and CDR2: SNHLY, FYNNEI. CDR3 length: 13 residues. V was cut by 10 bases and J by 4 bases, with 17 bases left in between.

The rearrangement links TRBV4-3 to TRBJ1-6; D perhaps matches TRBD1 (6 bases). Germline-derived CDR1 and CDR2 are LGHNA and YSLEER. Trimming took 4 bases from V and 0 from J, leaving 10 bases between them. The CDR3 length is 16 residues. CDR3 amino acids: CASSLTGSSYNSPLHF. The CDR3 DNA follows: TGCGCCAGCAGCCTTACAGGGAGCTCCTATAATTCACCCCTCCACTTT.

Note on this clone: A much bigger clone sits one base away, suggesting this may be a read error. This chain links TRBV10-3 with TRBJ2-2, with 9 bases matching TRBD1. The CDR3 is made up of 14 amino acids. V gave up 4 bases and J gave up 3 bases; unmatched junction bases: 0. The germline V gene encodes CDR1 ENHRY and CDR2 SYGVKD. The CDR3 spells CAISGTGDTGELFF. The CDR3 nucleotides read TGTGCCATCAGTGGGACAGGGGACACCGGGGAGCTGTTTTTT.

The CDR3 nucleotides are TGCAGCGTCACCCCCGGGACAGGATATGGCTACACCTTC. Translating gives CSVTPGTGYGYTF. This rearrangement joins TRBV29-1 to TRBJ1-2, with 8 bases lining up with TRBD1. The germline CDR1 and CDR2 sequences are SQVTM and ANQGSEA. V was pared by 6 bases and J by 5 bases, with 8 bases of the junction left unmatched. The CDR3 contains 13 residues.

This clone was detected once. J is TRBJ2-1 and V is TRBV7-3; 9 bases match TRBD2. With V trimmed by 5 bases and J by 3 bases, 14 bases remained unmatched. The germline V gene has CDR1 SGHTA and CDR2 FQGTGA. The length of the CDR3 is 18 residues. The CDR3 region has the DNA TGTGCCAGCAGCAAAACTGGTCTAGCGGGAAACCTCTACAATGAGCAGTTCTTC. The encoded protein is CASSKTGLAGNLYNEQFF.